This T cell receptor (beta chain) was profiled in a study of T-cell reconstitution after alpha-beta-depleted transplantation in children. Study results and caveats: Reportedly, alpha-beta T cells present about two months post-transplant originated from several hundred expanded clones of graft origin. At the one-year point after transplant, T-cell counts and TCRbeta diversity were found to come mostly from T cells that had been newly produced. Some patients showed high day-60 TCRbeta diversity, which derived from surviving recipient T cells and thymic progenitors.

Researchers prepared the TCRbeta library using unique molecular identifiers, the study reports. In TCRdb, the PCR reads were re-called with MiXCR into one record per CDR3 protein. The profile shows a few hundred thousand distinct CDR3 sequences, 9.5% to 13% of them singletons. CDR3 length: 10 amino acids. In this sample, this clonotype turned up many times. Its specificity is unknown. The source material was peripheral blood, sampled 180 days after TCRalphabeta/CD19-depleted stem cell transplant. The receptor's source is a male patient aged 2-15 years who had a stem cell transplant for chronic granulomatous disease, so the T cells may come from the graft donor. V is TRBV21-1 and J is TRBJ2-7; the table's D gene call, TRBD2, was not cross checked with the DNA. TRBV21-1 is described as a pseudogene. The CDR3 loop reads CASSKMGDYV. CDR3 in DNA: TGTGCCAGCAGCAAGATGGGGGACTATGTC.